Listed below are T cell receptor beta chains from one sample, sequenced in a study of OX40 agonist ivuxolimab in advanced cancers. Method: immunoSEQ multiplex PCR; TCRdb's copy keeps in-frame clones and lacks some. Found here are about 64,000 clones, about nine tenths of them singletons; the top ten hold about 2.7%. This specimen was CD4+ or CD8+ T cells sorted from blood, taken in a trial of the OX40 agonist ivuxolimab. The receptors shown here come from an adult with an advanced solid tumor such as melanoma, head and neck, liver or kidney cancer. CDR3s include the opening cysteine and the closing phenylalanine or tryptophan. The D gene is left open where the match is weak. For some rows the clone size is stated as once, few or many, or as a class when expanded; others skip it.

len,v_gene,d_gene,abundance,j_gene,CDR3aa,CDR3nt
14,TRBV7-2,TRBD1,.,TRBJ1-2,CASSPRQGNYGYTF,TGTGCCAGCAGCCCGAGACAGGGTAACTATGGCTACACCTTC
11,TRBV19,.,once,TRBJ1-4,CASSLGEKLFF,TGTGCCAGTAGCCTAGGGGAAAAACTGTTTTTT
13,TRBV29-1,.,.,TRBJ1-1,CSVEGPGNTEAFF,TGCAGCGTTGAAGGACCTGGGAACACTGAAGCTTTCTTT
15,TRBV19,TRBD1,.,TRBJ1-5,CASTSGQGSNQPQHF,TGTGCCAGTACCTCCGGACAGGGGAGCAATCAGCCCCAGCATTTT
12,TRBV19,.,.,TRBJ2-1,CASSATWNEQFF,TGTGCCAGTAGTGCGACCTGGAATGAGCAGTTCTTC
15,TRBV7-9,.,.,TRBJ2-1,CATGRLKKSYNEQFF,TGTGCCACTGGGAGGTTGAAGAAATCCTACAATGAGCAGTTCTTC
15,TRBV28,TRBD1,.,TRBJ1-5,CASSFPERDRGPQHF,TGTGCCAGCAGTTTCCCCGAGCGGGACAGGGGACCCCAGCATTTT
14,TRBV5-4,TRBD1,.,TRBJ2-7,CAGSPGQGAYEQYF,TGTGCCGGCAGCCCCGGACAGGGTGCCTACGAGCAGTACTTC
17,TRBV30,TRBD1,.,TRBJ2-4,CAWNRDRGGGAKNIQYF,TGTGCCTGGAACCGGGACAGGGGAGGGGGAGCCAAAAACATTCAGTACTTC
14,TRBV7-3,.,.,TRBJ2-2,CASSLSKNTGELFF,TGTGCCAGCAGCTTGTCCAAGAACACCGGGGAGCTGTTTTTT
16,TRBV5-1,.,.,TRBJ2-3,CASSLGETLITDTQYF,TGCGCCAGCAGCTTGGGGGAGACACTGATCACAGATACGCAGTATTTT
14,TRBV10-3,TRBD2,.,TRBJ2-2,CAIQRGGNTGELFF,TGTGCCATCCAGCGGGGGGGGAACACCGGGGAGCTGTTTTTT
16,TRBV19,.,.,TRBJ1-5,CASSIRGGGSNQPQHF,TGTGCCAGTAGTATAAGGGGTGGGGGCAGCAATCAGCCCCAGCATTTT
15,TRBV4-2,TRBD2,.,TRBJ2-4,CASSQERGEENIQYF,TGTGCCAGCAGCCAAGAGCGGGGGGAGGAAAACATTCAGTACTTC
13,TRBV5-1,.,.,TRBJ1-2,CASSQDGDYGYTF,TGCGCCAGCAGCCAGGACGGGGACTATGGCTACACCTTC
13,TRBV6-5,.,.,TRBJ2-2,CASSSRLAGELFF,TGTGCCAGCAGTTCCCGGTTGGCCGGGGAGCTGTTTTTT
13,TRBV18,.,.,TRBJ2-7,CASSPDNPYEQYF,TGTGCCAGCTCACCTGACAATCCCTACGAGCAGTACTTC
16,TRBV7-2,.,.,TRBJ2-5,CASSLATPTVQETQYF,TGTGCCAGCAGCTTAGCTACTCCAACCGTCCAAGAGACCCAGTACTTC
11,TRBV11-2,.,.,TRBJ2-1,CASSQSTKQFF,TGTGCCAGCAGCCAATCCACTAAGCAGTTCTTC
14,TRBV19,.,.,TRBJ2-5,CASSKAGWGETQYF,TGTGCCAGTAGTAAAGCAGGGTGGGGAGAGACCCAGTACTTC
13,TRBV29-1,.,.,TRBJ1-1,CSVCPGRGAEAFF,TGCAGCGTTTGTCCCGGCCGGGGGGCTGAAGCTTTCTTT
14,TRBV9,.,.,TRBJ2-1,CASSFDISYNEQFF,TGTGCCAGCAGCTTCGATATTTCCTACAATGAGCAGTTCTTC
14,TRBV7-9,.,.,TRBJ2-1,CASSLSGSYNEQFF,TGTGCCAGCAGCTTAAGTGGGTCCTACAATGAGCAGTTCTTC
15,TRBV11-2,.,.,TRBJ2-5,CASSLDHGRLETQYF,TGTGCCAGCAGCTTAGATCACGGCAGACTGGAGACCCAGTACTTC
17,TRBV5-1,TRBD1,.,TRBJ2-4,CASSLEQGTLAKNIQYF,TGCGCCAGCAGCTTAGAACAGGGGACCTTAGCCAAAAACATTCAGTACTTC
15,TRBV5-1,TRBD1,.,TRBJ2-3,CASSLGQGIADTQYF,TGCGCCAGCAGCTTGGGACAGGGGATTGCAGATACGCAGTATTTT
15,TRBV18,.,.,TRBJ2-1,CASSPPGSSYNEQFF,TGTGCCAGCTCACCACCGGGCAGTAGCTACAATGAGCAGTTCTTC
17,TRBV19,.,.,TRBJ2-6,CASSRPGLWSGANVLTF,TGTGCCAGTAGTAGACCAGGGTTATGGTCTGGGGCCAACGTCCTGACTTTC
14,TRBV29-1,.,few,TRBJ1-1,CSVEVGQGNTEAFF,TGCAGCGTTGAAGTGGGCCAGGGGAACACTGAAGCTTTCTTT
15,TRBV7-8,.,.,TRBJ2-3,CASSRGVPSTDTQYF,TGTGCCAGCTCCCGCGGGGTCCCTAGCACAGATACGCAGTATTTT
15,TRBV4-3,.,.,TRBJ2-1,CASSQGGLSYNEQFF,TGCGCCAGCAGCCAAGGGGGACTTTCCTACAATGAGCAGTTCTTC
18,TRBV10-3,.,.,TRBJ1-1,CAISERPLQDSWNTEAFF,TGTGCCATCAGTGAGCGACCACTACAGGACAGCTGGAACACTGAAGCTTTCTTT
16,TRBV4-3,.,.,TRBJ2-1,CASSQDSRGVYNEQFF,TGCGCCAGCAGCCAAGATTCTAGGGGAGTTTACAATGAGCAGTTCTTC
15,TRBV4-1,TRBD1,.,TRBJ2-7,CASSTRLTGGNEQYF,TGCGCCAGCAGCACCAGGTTAACAGGGGGCAACGAGCAGTACTTC
16,TRBV28,.,.,TRBJ1-1,CASDLSGYREGTEAFF,TGTGCCAGCGACCTGTCGGGATACAGGGAGGGCACTGAAGCTTTCTTT
14,TRBV13,.,.,TRBJ2-7,CASSLGTVTYEQYF,TGTGCCAGCAGCTTAGGGACGGTGACCTACGAGCAGTACTTC
14,TRBV6-1,.,.,TRBJ2-5,CASRSGGQQETQYF,TGTGCCAGCAGGTCGGGCGGACAACAAGAGACCCAGTACTTC
12,TRBV6-1,TRBD1,.,TRBJ2-1,CASNGQGLWQFF,TGTGCCAGCAATGGACAGGGTTTATGGCAGTTCTTC
15,TRBV6-5,TRBD1,.,TRBJ1-2,CASSYSQGAVYGYTF,TGTGCCAGCAGTTACTCGCAGGGGGCTGTCTATGGCTACACCTTC
15,TRBV6-1,TRBD1,few,TRBJ2-1,CASSRTGSPYNEQFF,TGTGCCAGCAGTCGGACAGGATCACCTTACAATGAGCAGTTCTTC
14,TRBV6-1,.,.,TRBJ2-7,CASSELGAEGAQYF,TGTGCCAGCAGTGAATTGGGCGCCGAGGGTGCGCAGTACTTC